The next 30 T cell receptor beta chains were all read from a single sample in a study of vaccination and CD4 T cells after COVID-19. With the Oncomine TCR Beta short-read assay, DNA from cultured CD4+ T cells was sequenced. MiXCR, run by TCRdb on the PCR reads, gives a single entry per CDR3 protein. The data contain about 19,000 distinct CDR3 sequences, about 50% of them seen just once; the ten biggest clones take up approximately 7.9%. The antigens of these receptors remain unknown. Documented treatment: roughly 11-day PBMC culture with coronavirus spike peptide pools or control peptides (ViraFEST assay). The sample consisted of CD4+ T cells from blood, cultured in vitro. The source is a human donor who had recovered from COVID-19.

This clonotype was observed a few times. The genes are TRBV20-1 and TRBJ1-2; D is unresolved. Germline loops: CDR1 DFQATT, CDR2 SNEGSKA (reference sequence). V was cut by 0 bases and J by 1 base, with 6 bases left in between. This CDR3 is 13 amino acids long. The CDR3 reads CSAREGNNYGYTF. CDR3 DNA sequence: TGCAGTGCTAGAGAGGGGAATAACTATGGCTACACCTTC.

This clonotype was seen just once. The CDR3: CSARGGPSTDTQYF. Here the CDR3 DNA reads TGCAGTGCCAGGGGCGGGCCCTCCACAGATACGCAGTATTTT. V usage is TRBV20-1 and J usage is TRBJ2-3; the D gene is possibly TRBD1 (6 bases). V lost 6 bases and J 2 bases, leaving 15 bases between the germline ends. The CDR3 length is 14 residues. CDR1 and CDR2 (germline): DFQATT, SNEGSKA (reference sequence).

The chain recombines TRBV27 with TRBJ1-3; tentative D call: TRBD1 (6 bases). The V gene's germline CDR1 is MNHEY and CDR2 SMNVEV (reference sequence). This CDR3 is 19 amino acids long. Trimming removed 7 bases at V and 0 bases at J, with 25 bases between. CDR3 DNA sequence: TGTGCCAGCAATCAGGGCTCCTTCGACAGGCTTCACTCTGGAAACACCATATATTTT. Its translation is CASNQGSFDRLHSGNTIYF.

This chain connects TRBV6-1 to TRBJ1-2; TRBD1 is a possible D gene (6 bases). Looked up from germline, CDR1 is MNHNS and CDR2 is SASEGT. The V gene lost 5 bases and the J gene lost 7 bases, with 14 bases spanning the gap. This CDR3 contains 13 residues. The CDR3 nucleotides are TGTGCCAGCAGTCCGCAACAGGGTGGTGGCTACACCTTC. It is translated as CASSPQQGGGYTF.

The CDR3 DNA reads as TGCAGTGCTAGAGATACGGCGGGGAATACGCAGTATTTT. Translating it yields CSARDTAGNTQYF. The J gene is TRBJ2-3, the V gene TRBV20-1; possibly TRBD2 for D (6 bases). The length of the CDR3 is 13 residues. CDR1 and CDR2 from the germline V gene are DFQATT and SNEGSKA (reference sequence). Trimming removed 0 bases from V and 7 bases from J, with 11 bases in between.

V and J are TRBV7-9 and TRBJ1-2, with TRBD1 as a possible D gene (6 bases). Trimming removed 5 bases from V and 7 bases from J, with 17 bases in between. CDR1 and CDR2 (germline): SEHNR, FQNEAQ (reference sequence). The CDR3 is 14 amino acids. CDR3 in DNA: TGTGCCAGCAGCCGGGCATCGAGGGGGGTTGGCTACACCTTC. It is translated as CASSRASRGVGYTF. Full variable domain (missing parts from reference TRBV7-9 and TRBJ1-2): DTGVSQNPRHKITKRGQNVTFRCDPISEHNRLYWYRQTLGQGPEFLTYFQNEAQLEKSRLLSDRFSAERPKGSFSTLEIQRTEQGDSAMYLCASSRASRGVGYTFGSGTRLTVV.

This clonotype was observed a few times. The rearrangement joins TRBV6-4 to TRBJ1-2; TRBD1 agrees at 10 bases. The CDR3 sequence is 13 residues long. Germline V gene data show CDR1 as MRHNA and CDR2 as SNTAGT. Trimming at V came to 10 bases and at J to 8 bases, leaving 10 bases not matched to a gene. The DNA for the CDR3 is TGTGCCACCCCGACAGGGGGCGTAGAAGGCTACACCTTC. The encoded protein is CATPTGGVEGYTF.

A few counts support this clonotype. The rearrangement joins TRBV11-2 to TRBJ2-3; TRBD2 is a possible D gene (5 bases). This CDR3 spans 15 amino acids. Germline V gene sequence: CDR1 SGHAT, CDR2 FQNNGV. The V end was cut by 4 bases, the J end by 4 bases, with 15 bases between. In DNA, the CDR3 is TGTGCCAGCAGCTCGGGTAGCGTGTCGGCAGATACGCAGTATTTT. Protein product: CASSSGSVSADTQYF.

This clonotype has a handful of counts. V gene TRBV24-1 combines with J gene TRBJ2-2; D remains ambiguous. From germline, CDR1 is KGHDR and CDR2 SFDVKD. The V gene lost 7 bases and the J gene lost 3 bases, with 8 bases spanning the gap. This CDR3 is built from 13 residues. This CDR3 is CATRAAYTGELFF. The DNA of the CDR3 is TGTGCCACCAGGGCGGCCTACACCGGGGAGCTGTTTTTT.

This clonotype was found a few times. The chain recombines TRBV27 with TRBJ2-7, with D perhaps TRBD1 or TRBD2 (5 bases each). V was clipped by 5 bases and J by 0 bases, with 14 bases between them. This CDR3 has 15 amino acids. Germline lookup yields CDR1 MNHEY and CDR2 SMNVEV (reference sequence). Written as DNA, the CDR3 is TGTGCCAGCAGTCCGGGGACGGGTAGCTCCTACGAGCAGTACTTC. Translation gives CASSPGTGSSYEQYF.

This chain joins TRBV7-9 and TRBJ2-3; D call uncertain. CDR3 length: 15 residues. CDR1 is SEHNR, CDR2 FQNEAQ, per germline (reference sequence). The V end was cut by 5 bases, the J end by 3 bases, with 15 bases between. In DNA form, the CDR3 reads TGTGCCAGCAGCATACCGACGCCGGTAACAGATACGCAGTATTTT. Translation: CASSIPTPVTDTQYF.

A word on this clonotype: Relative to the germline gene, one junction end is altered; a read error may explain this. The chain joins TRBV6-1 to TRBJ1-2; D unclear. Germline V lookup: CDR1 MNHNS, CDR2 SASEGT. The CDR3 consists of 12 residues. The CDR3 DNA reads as TGTGCCAGCGGTGAATTTAACTATGGCTACACCTTC. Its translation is CASGEFNYGYTF.

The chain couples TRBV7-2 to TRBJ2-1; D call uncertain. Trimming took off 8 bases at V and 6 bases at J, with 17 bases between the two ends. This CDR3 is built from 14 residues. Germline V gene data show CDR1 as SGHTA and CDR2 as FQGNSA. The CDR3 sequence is CASSPRGSLNEQFF. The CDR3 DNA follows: TGTGCCAGCTCTCCGCGAGGTAGTCTCAATGAGCAGTTCTTC.

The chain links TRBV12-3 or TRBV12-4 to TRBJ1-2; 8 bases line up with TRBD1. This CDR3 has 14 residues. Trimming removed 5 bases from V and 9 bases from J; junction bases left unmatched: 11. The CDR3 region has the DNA TGTGCCAGCAGTGCGCGGACACAGGGGGAAAGCTACACCTTC. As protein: CASSARTQGESYTF.

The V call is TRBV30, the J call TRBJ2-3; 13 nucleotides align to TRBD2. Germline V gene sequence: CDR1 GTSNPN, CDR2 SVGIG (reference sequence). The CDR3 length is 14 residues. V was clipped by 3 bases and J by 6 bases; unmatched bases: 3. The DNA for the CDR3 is TGTGCCTGGAGACTAGCGGGAGGGGGGGATACGCAGTATTTT. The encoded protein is CAWRLAGGGDTQYF.

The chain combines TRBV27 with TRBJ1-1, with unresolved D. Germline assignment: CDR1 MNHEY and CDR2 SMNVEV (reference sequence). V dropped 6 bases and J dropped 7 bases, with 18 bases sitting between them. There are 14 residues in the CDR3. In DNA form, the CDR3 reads TGTGCCAGCAGGGGGAGGGCCCTGGGATTTGAAGCTTTCTTT. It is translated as CASRGRALGFEAFF.

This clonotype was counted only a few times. The CDR3 loop is CSARKASGINYEQYF. The CDR3 nucleotides read TGCAGTGCTAGGAAGGCTAGCGGGATCAACTACGAGCAGTACTTC. This chain joins TRBV20-1 and TRBJ2-7, with 9 positions matching TRBD2. The J segment lost 3 bases and the V segment lost 3 bases, leaving 9 bases of the junction unmatched. The CDR3 has 15 residues. Germline V gene data show CDR1 as DFQATT and CDR2 as SNEGSKA (reference sequence).

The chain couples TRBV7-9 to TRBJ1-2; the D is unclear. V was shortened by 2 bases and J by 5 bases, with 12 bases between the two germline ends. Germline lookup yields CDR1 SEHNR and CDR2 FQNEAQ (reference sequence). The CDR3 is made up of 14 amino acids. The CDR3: CASSLSSQTYGYTF. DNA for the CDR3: TGTGCCAGCAGCTTATCCAGCCAGACATATGGCTACACCTTC.

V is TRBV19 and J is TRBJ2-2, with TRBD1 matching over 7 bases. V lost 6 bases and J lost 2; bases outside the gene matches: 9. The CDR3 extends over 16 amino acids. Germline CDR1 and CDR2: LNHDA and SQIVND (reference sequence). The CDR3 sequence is CASRKLGQLNTGELFF. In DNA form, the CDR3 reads TGTGCCAGTAGAAAACTGGGACAGCTTAACACCGGGGAGCTGTTTTTT.

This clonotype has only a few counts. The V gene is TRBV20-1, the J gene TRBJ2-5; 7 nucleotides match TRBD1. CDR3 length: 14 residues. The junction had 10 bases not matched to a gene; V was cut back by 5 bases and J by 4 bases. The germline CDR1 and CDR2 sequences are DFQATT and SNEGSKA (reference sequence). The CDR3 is CSAAKPTGRETQYF. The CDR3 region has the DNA TGCAGTGCTGCCAAGCCGACAGGGAGAGAGACCCAGTACTTC.

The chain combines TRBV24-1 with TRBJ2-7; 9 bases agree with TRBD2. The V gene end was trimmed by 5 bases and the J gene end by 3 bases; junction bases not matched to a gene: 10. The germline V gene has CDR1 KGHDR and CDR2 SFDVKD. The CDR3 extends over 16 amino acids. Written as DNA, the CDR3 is TGTGCCACCAGTGCCGATGGACTAGCGTACTTCTACGAGCAGTACTTC. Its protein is CATSADGLAYFYEQYF.

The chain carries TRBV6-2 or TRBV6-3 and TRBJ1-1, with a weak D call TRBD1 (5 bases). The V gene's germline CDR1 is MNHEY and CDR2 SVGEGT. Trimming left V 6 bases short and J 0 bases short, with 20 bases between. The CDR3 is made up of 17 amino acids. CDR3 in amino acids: CASRRIYTQGLNTEAFF. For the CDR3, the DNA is TGTGCCAGCAGGCGAATATATACCCAGGGACTGAACACTGAAGCTTTCTTT.

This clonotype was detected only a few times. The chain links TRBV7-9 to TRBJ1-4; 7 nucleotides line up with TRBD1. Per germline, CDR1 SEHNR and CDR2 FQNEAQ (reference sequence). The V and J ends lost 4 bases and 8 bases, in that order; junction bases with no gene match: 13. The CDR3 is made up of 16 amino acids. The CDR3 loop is CASSSQGTVGGEKLFF. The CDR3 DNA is TGTGCCAGCAGCTCCCAGGGGACAGTTGGAGGGGAAAAACTGTTTTTT.

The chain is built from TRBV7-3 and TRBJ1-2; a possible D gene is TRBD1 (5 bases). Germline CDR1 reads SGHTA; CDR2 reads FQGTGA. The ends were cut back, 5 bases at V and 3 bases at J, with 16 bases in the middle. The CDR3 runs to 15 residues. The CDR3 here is CASSLQGGGDYGYTF. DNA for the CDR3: TGTGCCAGCAGCCTCCAAGGCGGGGGAGACTATGGCTACACCTTC.

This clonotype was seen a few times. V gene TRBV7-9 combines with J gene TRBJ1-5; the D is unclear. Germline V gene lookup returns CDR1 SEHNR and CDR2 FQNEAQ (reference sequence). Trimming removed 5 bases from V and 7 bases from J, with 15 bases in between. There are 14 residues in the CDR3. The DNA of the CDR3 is TGTGCCAGCAGCCCGGGGATCGGAGGGCAGCCCCAGCATTTT. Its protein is CASSPGIGGQPQHF.

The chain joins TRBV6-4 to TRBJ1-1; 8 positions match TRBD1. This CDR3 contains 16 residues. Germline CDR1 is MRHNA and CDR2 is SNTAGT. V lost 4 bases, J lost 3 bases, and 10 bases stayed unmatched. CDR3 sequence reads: CASSARFQTGDTEAFF. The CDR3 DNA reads TGTGCCAGCAGTGCCCGATTTCAGACAGGGGACACTGAAGCTTTCTTT.

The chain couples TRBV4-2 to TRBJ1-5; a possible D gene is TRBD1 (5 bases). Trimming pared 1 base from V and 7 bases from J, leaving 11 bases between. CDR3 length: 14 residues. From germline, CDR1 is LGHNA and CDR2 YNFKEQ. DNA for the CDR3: TGTGCCAGCAGCCAAGTTCAGGGCGAGCAGCCCCAGCATTTT. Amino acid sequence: CASSQVQGEQPQHF.

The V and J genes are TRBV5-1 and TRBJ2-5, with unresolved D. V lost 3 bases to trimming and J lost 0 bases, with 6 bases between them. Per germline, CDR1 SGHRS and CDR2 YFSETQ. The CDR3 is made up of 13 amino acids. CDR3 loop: CASSWADQETQYF. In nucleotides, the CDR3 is TGCGCCAGCAGCTGGGCGGACCAAGAGACCCAGTACTTC.

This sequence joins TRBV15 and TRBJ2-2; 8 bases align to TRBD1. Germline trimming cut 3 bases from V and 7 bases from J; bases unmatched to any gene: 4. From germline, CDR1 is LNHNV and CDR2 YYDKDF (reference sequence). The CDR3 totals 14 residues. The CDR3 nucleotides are TGTGCCACCAGCAGCAGGACAGGGAACGGGGAGCTGTTTTTT. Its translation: CATSSRTGNGELFF.

This CDR3 is CSAGAGGPKNEQFF. As DNA, the CDR3 is TGCAGTGCCGGAGCGGGAGGGCCTAAGAATGAGCAGTTCTTC. The chain carries TRBV20-1 and TRBJ2-1; 10 bases agree with TRBD2. The V segment lost 6 bases and the J segment 7 bases; nucleotides outside the gene matches: 9. This CDR3 has 14 amino acids. Germline V gene lookup returns CDR1 DFQATT and CDR2 SNEGSKA (reference sequence).